Reported below is one T cell receptor (beta chain). The antigen remains undetermined. TCRdb reprocessed the 5' RACE reads; each CDR3 protein has one entry and no DNA is given. Its listing shows some 340,000 distinct CDR3 sequences. These data belong to a study of T cells expressing NK-cell markers. For the study at large: Seven sequenced donors out of eight were HCMV-seropositive, one seronegative. Regarding the study as a whole: Whether expanded NKG2C+ T cell clones recognized HCMV stayed uncertain.

The TCR was taken from a man aged 18-75 years in good health. Sequenced: blood T cells: a sorted CD56 or NKG2C T cell subset, CD4+ or CD8+ T cells, or bulk PBMC T cells (not recorded which).

This chain's CDR3 is CASTTGRSTDTQYF. The rearrangement uses TRBV5-1 and TRBJ2-3; TCRdb designates TRBD1, a call that cannot be tested without DNA. The CDR3 contains 14 residues. The germline CDR1 and CDR2 sequences are SGHRS and YFSETQ.